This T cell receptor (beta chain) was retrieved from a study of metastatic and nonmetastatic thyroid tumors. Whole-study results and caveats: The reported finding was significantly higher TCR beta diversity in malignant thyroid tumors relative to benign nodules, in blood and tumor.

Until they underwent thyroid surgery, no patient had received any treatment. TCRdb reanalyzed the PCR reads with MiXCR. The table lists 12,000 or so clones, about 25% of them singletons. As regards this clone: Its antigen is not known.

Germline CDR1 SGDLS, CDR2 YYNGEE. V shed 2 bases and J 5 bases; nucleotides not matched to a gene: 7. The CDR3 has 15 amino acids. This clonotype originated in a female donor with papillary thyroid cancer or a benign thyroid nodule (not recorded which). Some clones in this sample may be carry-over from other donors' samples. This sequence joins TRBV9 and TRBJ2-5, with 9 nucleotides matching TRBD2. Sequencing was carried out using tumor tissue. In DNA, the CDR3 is TGTGCCAGCAGCGTCGATAGCGGGGGAGGTGAGACCCAGTACTTC. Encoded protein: CASSVDSGGGETQYF.